This TCR beta chain was captured by sequencing in a study of blood T cell repertoires in COVID-19. Overall study context: The samples span acute and convalescent COVID-19 from the United States, Italy and Spain.

The protocol was immunoSEQ multiplex PCR, while the TCRdb copy is restricted to in-frame clones and leaves out a portion. The data show fewer than 500,000 clones, roughly 90% seen once. Trimming stripped 4 bases from V and 5 bases from J, with 12 bases between. CDR3 length equals 14 residues. The sequence was collected from a man younger than 35 with COVID-19, enrolled during active disease. This sequence joins TRBV23-1 and TRBJ1-5, with D perhaps TRBD1 (6 bases). TRBV23-1 belongs to the ORF category, with a function that is uncertain. Specimen: peripheral blood. The CDR3 DNA follows: TGCGCCAGCAGTCCCCTAGGGGGGGATCAGCCCCAGCATTTT. It encodes CASSPLGGDQPQHF.